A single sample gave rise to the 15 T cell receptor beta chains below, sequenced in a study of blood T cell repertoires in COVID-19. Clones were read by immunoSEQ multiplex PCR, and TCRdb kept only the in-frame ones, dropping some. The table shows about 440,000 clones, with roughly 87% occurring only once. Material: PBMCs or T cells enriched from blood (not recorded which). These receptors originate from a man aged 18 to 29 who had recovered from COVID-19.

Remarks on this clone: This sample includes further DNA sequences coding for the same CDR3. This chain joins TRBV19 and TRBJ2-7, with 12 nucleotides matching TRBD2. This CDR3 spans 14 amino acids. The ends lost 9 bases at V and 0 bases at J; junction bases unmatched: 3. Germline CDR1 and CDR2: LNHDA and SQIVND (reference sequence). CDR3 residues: CASSTSGSSYEQYF. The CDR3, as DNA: TGTGCCAGCTCGACTAGCGGGAGCTCCTACGAGCAGTACTTC. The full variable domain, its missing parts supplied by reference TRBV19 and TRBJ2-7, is DGGITQSPKYLFRKEGQNVTLSCEQNLNHDAMYWYRQDPGQGLRLIYYSQIVNDFQKGDIAEGYSVSREKKESFPLTVTSAQKNPTAFYLCASSTSGSSYEQYFGPGTRLTVT.

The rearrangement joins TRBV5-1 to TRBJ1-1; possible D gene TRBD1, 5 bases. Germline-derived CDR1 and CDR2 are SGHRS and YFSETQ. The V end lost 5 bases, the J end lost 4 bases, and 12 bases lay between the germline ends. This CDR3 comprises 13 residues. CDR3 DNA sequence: TGCGCCAGCAGTAGGGAGGGGAGCACTGAAGCTTTCTTT. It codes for CASSREGSTEAFF.

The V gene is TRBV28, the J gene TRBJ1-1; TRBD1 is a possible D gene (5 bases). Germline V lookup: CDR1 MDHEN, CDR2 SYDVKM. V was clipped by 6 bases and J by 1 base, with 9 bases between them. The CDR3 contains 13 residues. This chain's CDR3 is CASRSRENTEAFF. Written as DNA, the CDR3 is TGTGCCAGCAGATCCAGGGAGAACACTGAAGCTTTCTTT. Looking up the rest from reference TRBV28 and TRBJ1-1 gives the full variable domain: DVKVTQSSRYLVKRTGEKVFLECVQDMDHENMFWYRQDPGLGLRLIYFSYDVKMKEKGDIPEGYSVSREKKERFSLILESASTNQTSMYLCASRSRENTEAFFGQGTRLTVV.

CDR3 DNA sequence: TGTGCCAGCCGGACAGGAGTCTATGGCTACACCTTC. As protein: CASRTGVYGYTF. The chain links TRBV2 to TRBJ1-2; 7 bases map to TRBD1. The V segment lost 8 bases and the J segment 4 bases; nucleotides outside the gene matches: 4. The CDR3 is 12 amino acids. Germline loops: CDR1 SNHLY, CDR2 FYNNEI.

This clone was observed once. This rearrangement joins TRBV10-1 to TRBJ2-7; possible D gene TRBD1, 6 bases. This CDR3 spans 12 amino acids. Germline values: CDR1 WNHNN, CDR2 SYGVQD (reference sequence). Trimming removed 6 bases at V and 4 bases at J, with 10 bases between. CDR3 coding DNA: TGCGCCAGCAGCCAGGGGTGGTACGAGCAGTACTTC. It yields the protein CASSQGWYEQYF.

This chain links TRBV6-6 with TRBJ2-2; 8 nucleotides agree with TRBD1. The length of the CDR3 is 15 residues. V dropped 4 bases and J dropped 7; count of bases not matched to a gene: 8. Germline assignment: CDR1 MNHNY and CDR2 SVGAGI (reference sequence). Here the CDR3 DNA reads TGTGCCAGCAGTTTGACTGGACAGGGCAGCGGGGAGCTGTTTTTT. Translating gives CASSLTGQGSGELFF.

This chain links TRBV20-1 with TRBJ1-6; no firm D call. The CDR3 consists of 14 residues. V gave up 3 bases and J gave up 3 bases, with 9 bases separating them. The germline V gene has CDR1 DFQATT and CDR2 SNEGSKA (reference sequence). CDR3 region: CSASDGGYNSPLHF. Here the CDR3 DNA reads TGCAGTGCTAGTGACGGAGGCTATAATTCACCCCTCCACTTT.

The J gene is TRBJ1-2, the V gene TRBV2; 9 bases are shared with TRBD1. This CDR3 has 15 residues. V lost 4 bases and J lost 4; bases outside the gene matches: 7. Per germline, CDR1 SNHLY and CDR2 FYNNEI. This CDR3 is CASSARTGVGYGYTF. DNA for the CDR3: TGTGCCAGCAGTGCTCGGACAGGGGTAGGCTATGGCTACACCTTC.

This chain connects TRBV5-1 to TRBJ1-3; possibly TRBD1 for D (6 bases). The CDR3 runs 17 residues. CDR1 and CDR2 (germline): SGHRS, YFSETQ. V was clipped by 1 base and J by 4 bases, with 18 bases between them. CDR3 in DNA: TGCGCCAGCAGCTTGTCAGGGGATGCTCTATACGGAAACACCATATATTTT. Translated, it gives CASSLSGDALYGNTIYF.

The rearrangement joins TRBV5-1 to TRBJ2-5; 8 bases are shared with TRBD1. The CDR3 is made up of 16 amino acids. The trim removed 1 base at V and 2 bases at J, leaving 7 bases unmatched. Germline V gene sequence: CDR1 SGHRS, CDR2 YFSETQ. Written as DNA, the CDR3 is TGCGCCAGCAGCTTGAAGCCCCGGGACAGGCAAGAGACCCAGTACTTC. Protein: CASSLKPRDRQETQYF.

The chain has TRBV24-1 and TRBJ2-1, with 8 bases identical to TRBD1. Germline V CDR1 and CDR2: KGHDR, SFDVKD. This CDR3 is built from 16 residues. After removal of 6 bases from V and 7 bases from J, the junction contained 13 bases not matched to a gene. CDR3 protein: CATSSPPGQERNEQFF. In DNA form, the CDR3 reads TGTGCCACCAGTTCTCCGCCGGGACAGGAGAGGAATGAGCAGTTCTTC.

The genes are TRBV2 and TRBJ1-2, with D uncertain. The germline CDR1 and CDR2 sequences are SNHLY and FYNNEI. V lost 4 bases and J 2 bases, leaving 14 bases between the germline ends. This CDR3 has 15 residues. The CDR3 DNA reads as TGTGCCAGCAGTGGGAGCGGAAACCACAACTATGGCTACACCTTC. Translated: CASSGSGNHNYGYTF.

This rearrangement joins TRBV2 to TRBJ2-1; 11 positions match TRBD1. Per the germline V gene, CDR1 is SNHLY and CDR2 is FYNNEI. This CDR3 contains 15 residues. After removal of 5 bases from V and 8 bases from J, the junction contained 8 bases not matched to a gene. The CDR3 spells CASSTGTGGVDEQFF. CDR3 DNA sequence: TGTGCCAGCAGTACCGGGACAGGGGGTGTCGATGAGCAGTTCTTC.

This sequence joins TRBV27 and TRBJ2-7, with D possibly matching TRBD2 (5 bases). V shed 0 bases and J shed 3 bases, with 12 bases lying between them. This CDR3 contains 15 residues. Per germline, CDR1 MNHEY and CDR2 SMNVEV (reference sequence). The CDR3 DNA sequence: TGTGCCAGCAGTTTATCGCGCGGGCCGGTCTACGAGCAGTACTTC. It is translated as CASSLSRGPVYEQYF.

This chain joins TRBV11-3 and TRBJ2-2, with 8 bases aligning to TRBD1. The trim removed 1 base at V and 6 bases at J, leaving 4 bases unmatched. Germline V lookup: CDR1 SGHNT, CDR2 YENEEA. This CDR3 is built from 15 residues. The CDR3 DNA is TGTGCCAGCAGCTTAGGGACAGGGTTGGCCGGGGAGCTGTTTTTT. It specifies CASSLGTGLAGELFF.